What follows are 17 T cell receptor beta chains derived from one specimen sequenced in a study of blood T cell repertoires in COVID-19. Produced via immunoSEQ multiplex PCR; TCRdb's table is partial and in-frame only. Of roughly 60,000 clones listed, 75% to 85% are singletons. Sequenced sample: peripheral blood. These receptor sequences come from an older man with acute or convalescent COVID-19.

This clone was seen only a few times. The chain joins TRBV24-1 to TRBJ2-5; 14 positions agree with TRBD2. This CDR3 spans 17 amino acids. Germline-derived CDR1 and CDR2 are KGHDR and SFDVKD. With V trimmed by 2 bases and J by 0 bases, 1 base remained unmatched. CDR3 protein: CATSDSGLAGDQETQYF. CDR3 nucleotides: TGTGCCACCAGTGATTCGGGACTAGCGGGGGACCAAGAGACCCAGTACTTC.

The gene calls are TRBV7-2 and TRBJ1-5, with D unclear. The germline gives CDR1 SGHTA, CDR2 FQGNSA. The V end was cut by 3 bases, the J end by 3 bases, with 9 bases between. CDR3 length: 14 amino acids. This chain's CDR3 is CASSFRSPNQPQHF. Here the CDR3 DNA reads TGTGCCAGCAGCTTTCGAAGCCCCAATCAGCCCCAGCATTTT.

The chain employs TRBV6-5 and TRBJ1-2; TRBD1 is a possible D gene (6 bases). V shed 6 bases and J shed 3 bases, with 11 bases lying between them. This CDR3 has 13 amino acids. Germline CDR1 MNHEY, CDR2 SVGAGI. The DNA for the CDR3 is TGTGCCAGCAGCCGGACAGAACACTATGGCTACACCTTC. Translating it yields CASSRTEHYGYTF.

This clone occurred a few times. The chain recombines TRBV10-3 with TRBJ1-2, with 8 bases aligning to TRBD1. Germline lookup yields CDR1 ENHRY and CDR2 SYGVKD. After removal of 3 bases from V and 3 bases from J, the junction contained 3 bases not matched to a gene. This CDR3 comprises 14 residues. The CDR3 loop reads CAISDSGGYYGYTF. CDR3 sequence (DNA): TGTGCCATCAGTGACTCAGGGGGCTACTATGGCTACACCTTC.

The chain couples TRBV2 to TRBJ2-5; D is undetermined. The CDR3 is 11 amino acids. Germline CDR1 SNHLY, CDR2 FYNNEI. Between the trimmed V and J ends, which lost 5 bases and 5 bases, there was a span of 6 bases. The CDR3 sequence is CASSFSETQYF. Here the CDR3 DNA reads TGTGCCAGCAGTTTTTCGGAGACCCAGTACTTC.

The J gene is TRBJ1-6, the V gene TRBV15; D is uncertain. V lost 0 bases, J lost 10 bases, and 10 bases lay in between. This CDR3 spans 14 amino acids. Germline lookup yields CDR1 LNHNV and CDR2 YYDKDF (reference sequence). CDR3 in amino acids: CATSRDAENSPLHF. The CDR3 region has the DNA TGTGCCACCAGCAGAGATGCGGAGAACTCACCCCTCCACTTT.

J is TRBJ2-7 and V is TRBV27; the D call may be TRBD1 or TRBD2 (10 bases each). V was shortened by 6 bases and J by 6 bases, with 30 bases between the two germline ends. Germline V CDR1 and CDR2: MNHEY, SMNVEV (reference sequence). This CDR3 has 18 amino acids. CDR3 bases: TGTGCCAGCAGACCCGGGACAGGGGCCCAGCGGGGGGGAGCCGAGCAGTACTTC. It codes for CASRPGTGAQRGGAEQYF.

The rearrangement uses TRBV5-4 and TRBJ2-5; 7 nucleotides match TRBD1. Germline V gene data show CDR1 as SGHNT and CDR2 as YYREEE (reference sequence). The CDR3 runs 14 residues. The ends lost 4 bases at V and 2 bases at J; junction bases unmatched: 5. The CDR3 DNA reads as TGTGCCAGCAGCCGTAGGGGGCTACAAGAGACCCAGTACTTC. Its protein is CASSRRGLQETQYF. The full variable domain, rest sourced from reference TRBV5-4 and TRBJ2-5, is ETGVTQSPTHLIKTRGQQVTLRCSSQSGHNTVSWYQQALGQGPQFIFQYYREEENGRGNFPPRFSGLQFPNYSSELNVNALELDDSALYLCASSRRGLQETQYFGPGTRLLVL.

The chain links TRBV5-5 to TRBJ2-1; 10 bases fit TRBD1. The CDR3 runs to 17 residues. From germline, CDR1 is SGHKS and CDR2 YYEKEE (reference sequence). V gave up 1 base and J gave up 6 bases; unmatched junction bases: 10. The CDR3 nucleotides are TGTGCCAGCAGCTTGCGACAGGGGGCCACGAGTCCCAATGAGCAGTTCTTC. Residues: CASSLRQGATSPNEQFF.

The V call is TRBV9, the J call TRBJ1-3; weak D call: TRBD1 (5 bases). V shed 4 bases and J shed 0 bases, with 11 bases lying between them. The germline V gene has CDR1 SGDLS and CDR2 YYNGEE. The CDR3 totals 15 residues. The CDR3 sequence is CASSQGLRSGNTIYF. The CDR3 nucleotides read TGTGCCAGCAGCCAGGGACTTCGCTCTGGAAACACCATATATTTT.

With respect to this clone: This same CDR3 is encoded by further DNA sequences in the sample. The genes are TRBV19 and TRBJ2-3; possibly TRBD1 for D (5 bases). The CDR3 extends over 14 amino acids. Trimming took 2 bases from V and 4 from J, leaving 10 bases between them. Germline values: CDR1 LNHDA, CDR2 SQIVND (reference sequence). The CDR3 loop reads CASSIKQGADTQYF. CDR3 nucleotides: TGTGCCAGTAGTATAAAGCAGGGCGCAGATACGCAGTATTTT.

The rearrangement uses TRBV3-1 (or the pseudogene TRBV3-2) and TRBJ1-4; tentatively, D is TRBD1 (5 bases). Germline V gene lookup returns CDR1 LGHDT and CDR2 YNNKEL (reference sequence). The CDR3 is made up of 13 amino acids. Trimming shortened V by 1 base and J by 8 bases, and 8 bases separated the two germline ends. In DNA, the CDR3 is TGTGCCAGCAGCCAAGGGGGCGTAGAAAAACTGTTTTTT. Residues: CASSQGGVEKLFF.

The chain couples TRBV7-3 to TRBJ1-1, with D unclear. The germline gives CDR1 SGHTA, CDR2 FQGTGA. Trimming shortened V by 5 bases and J by 5 bases, and 12 bases separated the two germline ends. The length of the CDR3 is 13 residues. The CDR3 reads CASSTSPGTEAFF. In nucleotides, the CDR3 is TGTGCCAGCAGCACCAGCCCGGGTACTGAAGCTTTCTTT.

The V gene is TRBV7-2, the J gene TRBJ2-2, with 8 nucleotides matching TRBD1. Germline assignment: CDR1 SGHTA and CDR2 FQGNSA. The V segment lost 7 bases and the J segment 6 bases; nucleotides outside the gene matches: 10. The CDR3 is made up of 15 amino acids. In DNA form, the CDR3 reads TGTGCCAGCAACGTGGACAGGGACTCGCCCGGGGAGCTGTTTTTT. This encodes CASNVDRDSPGELFF.

The rearrangement joins TRBV7-9 to TRBJ1-1; perhaps TRBD1 as D (5 bases). There are 13 residues in the CDR3. The V gene lost 6 bases and the J gene lost 3 bases, with 11 bases spanning the gap. The germline V gene has CDR1 SEHNR and CDR2 FQNEAQ (reference sequence). The CDR3 DNA reads TGTGCCAGCAGTTCTAAGGGGTACACTGAAGCTTTCTTT. Its translation is CASSSKGYTEAFF.

CDR3 protein: CASSLSPLYF. In DNA form, the CDR3 reads TGTGCCAGCAGTTTAAGCCCCCTCTACTTC. J is TRBJ2-5 and V is TRBV27; D unresolved. Germline V gene sequence: CDR1 MNHEY, CDR2 SMNVEV (reference sequence). The CDR3 runs to 10 residues. With 2 bases removed from V and 14 bases from J, the gap between germline ends came to 9 bases.

The V call is TRBV3-1 (or the pseudogene TRBV3-2), the J call TRBJ1-2, with D possibly being TRBD1 (5 bases). V lost 5 bases and J 5 bases, leaving 9 bases between the germline ends. Germline CDR1 LGHDT, CDR2 YNNKEL (reference sequence). CDR3 length equals 12 residues. CDR3 residues: CASSGTYYGYTF. The CDR3 coding sequence is TGTGCCAGCAGCGGGACTTATTATGGCTACACCTTC.